Below are 31 T cell receptor beta chains sequenced from a single sample in a study of shared clonotypes between healthy human individuals. Positively selected for CCR7, the CD45RO-negative cells used as naive CD8 cells excluded terminally differentiated effector memory CD45RA+ cells. The protocol was immunoSEQ multiplex PCR, while the TCRdb copy is restricted to in-frame clones and leaves out a portion. The sample lists about 2 million clones, over 85% seen once, with 0.95% to 1.5% in the top ten. The sequenced material came from naive CD8+ T cells sorted from blood. The receptors originated from a man aged 18 to 30 in good health.

This clone was found once. The J gene is TRBJ2-1, the V gene TRBV7-2; D gene uncertain. Germline V gives CDR1 SGHTA, CDR2 FQGNSA. CDR3 length: 14 residues. Trimming took off 4 bases at V and 4 bases at J, with 11 bases between the two ends. In DNA, the CDR3 is TGTGCCAGCAGCTACCTGCTCGAGTACAATGAGCAGTTCTTC. Protein: CASSYLLEYNEQFF.

This chain uses TRBV27 with TRBJ2-1; 8 nucleotides align to TRBD1. Germline trimming cut 7 bases from V and 5 bases from J; bases unmatched to any gene: 16. The germline V gene encodes CDR1 MNHEY and CDR2 SMNVEV (reference sequence). The CDR3 covers 17 residues. Here the CDR3 reads CASNPTGDVFNNNEQFF. The CDR3 DNA is TGTGCCAGCAATCCGACAGGGGATGTATTTAATAACAATGAGCAGTTCTTC.

As to this clone: The same CDR3 also results from other DNA sequences found in this sample. The rearrangement links TRBV7-9 to TRBJ1-1, with 9 positions matching TRBD1. Per the germline V gene, CDR1 is SEHNR and CDR2 is FQNEAQ (reference sequence). The CDR3 has 12 amino acids. V was clipped by 5 bases and J by 8 bases; unmatched bases: 3. This chain's CDR3 is CASSLGTGEAFF. The CDR3 DNA reads as TGTGCCAGCAGCCTCGGGACAGGGGAAGCTTTCTTT. Full variable domain (outside the CDR3, taken from reference TRBV7-9 and TRBJ1-1): DTGVSQNPRHKITKRGQNVTFRCDPISEHNRLYWYRQTLGQGPEFLTYFQNEAQLEKSRLLSDRFSAERPKGSFSTLEIQRTEQGDSAMYLCASSLGTGEAFFGQGTRLTVV.

The chain is built from TRBV5-1 and TRBJ2-7; TRBD2 matches 11 bases. The CDR3 is made up of 15 amino acids. Germline-derived CDR1 and CDR2 are SGHRS and YFSETQ. With 0 bases clipped from V and 3 bases from J, the junction kept 2 bases outside the gene matches. CDR3 DNA sequence: TGCGCCAGCAGCTTGGCACTAGCGGGAGTCTACGAGCAGTACTTC. Translated, it gives CASSLALAGVYEQYF.

This clone was observed a single time. V usage is TRBV4-1 and J usage is TRBJ1-4, with TRBD1 as a possible D gene (5 bases). Trimming took off 1 base at V and 6 bases at J, with 18 bases between the two ends. The CDR3 spans 17 residues. The germline gives CDR1 MGHRA, CDR2 YSYEKL. CDR3 residues: CASSQAPPGPRHEKLFF. Here the CDR3 DNA reads TGCGCCAGCAGCCAAGCCCCGCCGGGACCCCGTCATGAAAAACTGTTTTTT.

The count of this clone is one. DNA of the CDR3: TGTGCCAGTAGTATGGGGACAGGGTTCTCTGGAAACACCATATATTTT. The encoded protein is CASSMGTGFSGNTIYF. The chain has TRBV19 and TRBJ1-3, with 9 bases identical to TRBD1. CDR3 size: 16 residues. With V trimmed by 3 bases and J by 0 bases, 3 bases remained unmatched. Germline CDR1 LNHDA, CDR2 SQIVND (reference sequence).

The J gene is TRBJ2-3, the V gene TRBV4-1; TRBD1 agrees at 11 bases. Germline lookup yields CDR1 MGHRA and CDR2 YSYEKL. The CDR3 consists of 15 residues. The trim removed 5 bases at V and 5 bases at J, leaving 6 bases unmatched. As DNA, the CDR3 is TGCGCCAGCAGCTTAGGGACAGGGGGATTAGATACGCAGTATTTT. Its translation is CASSLGTGGLDTQYF.

The CDR3 here is CASSLGTASNQPQHF. CDR3 bases: TGTGCCAGCAGCTTAGGGACAGCGAGCAATCAGCCCCAGCATTTT. The chain has TRBV6-5 and TRBJ1-5, with TRBD1 matching 7 bases. The CDR3 extends over 15 amino acids. Trimming at V came to 6 bases and at J to 1 base, leaving 6 bases not matched to a gene. Germline assignment: CDR1 MNHEY and CDR2 SVGAGI.

The chain combines TRBV5-8 with TRBJ1-1, with a possible D match to TRBD1 (5 bases). Per the germline V gene, CDR1 is SGHTS and CDR2 is YDEGEE. The CDR3 loop spans 14 amino acids. The V and J ends lost 5 bases and 4 bases respectively, with 15 bases between them. The CDR3 DNA follows: TGTGCCAGCAGGGACGAGGGGAGTAGCACTGAAGCTTTCTTT. Translating it yields CASRDEGSSTEAFF.

The chain has TRBV5-1 and TRBJ2-1, with a tentative D call TRBD1 (5 bases). Germline values: CDR1 SGHRS, CDR2 YFSETQ. This CDR3 contains 14 residues. Trimming took 4 bases from V and 7 from J, leaving 15 bases between them. CDR3 region: CASSPIGVPNEQFF. The DNA for the CDR3 is TGCGCCAGCAGCCCAATAGGGGTCCCAAATGAGCAGTTCTTC.

The chain couples TRBV6-5 to TRBJ1-2, with D uncertain. Trimming removed 2 bases from V and 6 bases from J, with 7 bases in between. Germline CDR1 is MNHEY and CDR2 is SVGAGI. CDR3 size: 12 residues. CDR3: CASSYDGNGYTF. CDR3 nucleotides: TGTGCCAGCAGTTACGACGGGAATGGCTACACCTTC.

The CDR3 DNA follows: TGTGCCAGCAGCGTAGAACAGGGTCCTAATTCACCCCTCCACTTT. Protein: CASSVEQGPNSPLHF. V is TRBV9 and J is TRBJ1-6; D may be TRBD1 (6 bases). V lost 0 bases to trimming and J lost 6 bases, with 10 bases between them. Germline V lookup: CDR1 SGDLS, CDR2 YYNGEE. This CDR3 region has 15 residues.

The chain carries TRBV30 and TRBJ2-2, with 7 bases matching TRBD1. Germline loops: CDR1 GTSNPN, CDR2 SVGIG (reference sequence). The CDR3 extends over 16 amino acids. After removal of 2 bases from V and 4 bases from J, the junction contained 10 bases not matched to a gene. The CDR3 bases are TGTGCCTGGAGTCCCTACCTGACAGGGAGCACCGGGGAGCTGTTTTTT. Its protein is CAWSPYLTGSTGELFF.

This clone appeared once. The chain couples TRBV28 to TRBJ1-1; tentative D call: TRBD1 (5 bases). Trimming took off 7 bases at V and 1 base at J, with 22 bases between the two ends. The CDR3 is made up of 17 amino acids. The V gene's germline CDR1 is MDHEN and CDR2 SYDVKM. The CDR3 nucleotides read TGTGCCAGCAATTGGGAGGGGCGCGAGTGGAGGAACACTGAAGCTTTCTTT. Protein: CASNWEGREWRNTEAFF. Variable domain in full (rest from reference TRBV28 and TRBJ1-1): DVKVTQSSRYLVKRTGEKVFLECVQDMDHENMFWYRQDPGLGLRLIYFSYDVKMKEKGDIPEGYSVSREKKERFSLILESASTNQTSMYLCASNWEGREWRNTEAFFGQGTRLTVV.

The chain is built from TRBV6-1 and TRBJ2-7, with D uncertain. Trimming took off 3 bases at V and 0 bases at J, with 12 bases between the two ends. Germline V lookup: CDR1 MNHNS, CDR2 SASEGT. There are 15 residues in the CDR3. CDR3 coding DNA: TGTGCCAGCAGTGATTTCCTCGAAGCCTCCTACGAGCAGTACTTC. Translated: CASSDFLEASYEQYF.

This sequence joins TRBV7-9 and TRBJ2-7, with a tentative D call TRBD2 (5 bases). The V gene's germline CDR1 is SEHNR and CDR2 FQNEAQ (reference sequence). V was shortened by 5 bases and J by 4 bases, with 18 bases between the two germline ends. The CDR3 loop spans 15 amino acids. Here the CDR3 DNA reads TGTGCCAGCAGCCCCTCGGTCAGTCGAGGGTACGAGCAGTACTTC. This codes for CASSPSVSRGYEQYF.

The chain has TRBV5-1 and TRBJ2-5; D call uncertain. The CDR3 is 15 amino acids. Trimming cost V 7 bases and J 0 bases, with 16 bases left between them. The V gene's germline CDR1 is SGHRS and CDR2 YFSETQ. Here the CDR3 reads CASRSLQTNQETQYF. The CDR3 coding sequence is TGCGCCAGCCGAAGTCTGCAGACAAACCAAGAGACCCAGTACTTC.

As regards this clone: This may arise from a read error, as a much more abundant clone is one base away. The genes are TRBV27 and TRBJ2-7; 7 nucleotides line up with TRBD1. The CDR3 spans 13 residues. The germline V gene has CDR1 MNHEY and CDR2 SMNVEV (reference sequence). Trimming cost V 4 bases and J 2 bases; bases outside gene matches: 2. CDR3 protein: CASSSQGTYEQYF. As DNA, the CDR3 is TGTGCCAGCAGTTCACAGGGGACCTACGAGCAGTACTTC.

The CDR3 region has the DNA TGTGCCAGTAGGGCAAGGAACATGAACACTGAAGCTTTCTTT. Amino acids: CASRARNMNTEAFF. The chain joins TRBV19 to TRBJ1-1, with D uncertain. CDR1 and CDR2 from the germline V gene are LNHDA and SQIVND (reference sequence). The V end was cut by 6 bases, the J end by 0 bases, with 11 bases between. This CDR3 has 14 residues.

CDR3 loop: CASRTENSNQPQHF. The CDR3 DNA is TGTGCCAGCCGGACCGAGAATAGCAATCAGCCCCAGCATTTT. The J gene is TRBJ1-5, the V gene TRBV2; no clear D. V was clipped by 8 bases and J by 0 bases, with 11 bases between them. The CDR3 extends over 14 amino acids. Germline V gene data show CDR1 as SNHLY and CDR2 as FYNNEI.

The V gene is TRBV27, the J gene TRBJ1-4, with 7 bases fitting TRBD1. This CDR3 has 15 amino acids. Germline CDR1 is MNHEY and CDR2 is SMNVEV (reference sequence). V lost 3 bases to trimming and J lost 8 bases; unmatched junction nucleotides: 9. Here the CDR3 reads CASSFQGGTGEKLFF. In nucleotides, the CDR3 is TGTGCCAGCAGTTTCCAGGGGGGGACCGGAGAAAAACTGTTTTTT.

Comment on this clone: Distinct nucleotide sequences in the sample also encode this CDR3. This chain links TRBV9 with TRBJ1-1, with D possibly matching TRBD1 (5 bases). Trimming removed 3 bases from V and 0 bases from J, with 6 bases in between. CDR1 SGDLS and CDR2 YYNGEE come from the germline V gene. This CDR3 is 13 amino acids long. Here the CDR3 DNA reads TGTGCCAGCAGCGCGGGGGTGAACACTGAAGCTTTCTTT. Encoded protein: CASSAGVNTEAFF.

The J gene is TRBJ1-2, the V gene TRBV6-5, with 12 nucleotides matching TRBD1. CDR1 is MNHEY and CDR2 is SVGAGI in the germline V gene. Trimming removed 5 bases from V and 8 bases from J; junction bases left unmatched: 9. This CDR3 has 15 residues. CDR3 loop: CASSPLGTGGDGYTF. The CDR3 nucleotides are TGTGCCAGCAGTCCCCTAGGGACAGGGGGCGACGGCTACACCTTC.

The gene calls are TRBV19 and TRBJ2-3; TRBD2 is a possible D gene (5 bases). The CDR3 covers 16 residues. The germline V and J ends were trimmed by 5 bases and 4 bases, with 19 bases remaining between them. CDR1 and CDR2 (germline): LNHDA, SQIVND (reference sequence). The DNA of the CDR3 is TGTGCCAGTAGTCCTGAAACGGGATTGGTTTCAGATACGCAGTATTTT. The encoded protein is CASSPETGLVSDTQYF.

V is TRBV19 and J is TRBJ1-2; TRBD1 is a possible D gene (6 bases). Deletions cut 6 bases from V and 3 bases from J, with 14 bases between. Germline V CDR1 and CDR2: LNHDA, SQIVND (reference sequence). There are 14 residues in the CDR3. The CDR3: CASRETGYDYGYTF. The CDR3 DNA sequence: TGTGCCAGTAGAGAGACAGGTTACGACTATGGCTACACCTTC.

The sample holds one count of this clone. This sequence joins TRBV4-3 and TRBJ2-3; 12 bases line up with TRBD2. Germline V gives CDR1 LGHNA, CDR2 YSLEER. J was trimmed by 5 bases and V by 0 bases; bases with no gene match: 12. This CDR3 region has 19 residues. The chain's CDR3 is CASSQEPSGRVEGKDTQYF. CDR3 DNA: TGCGCCAGCAGCCAAGAACCTAGCGGGAGGGTGGAAGGCAAAGATACGCAGTATTTT.

The V call is TRBV5-1, the J call TRBJ2-7; TRBD1 aligns across 8 bases. The CDR3 totals 14 residues. Per germline, CDR1 SGHRS and CDR2 YFSETQ. The V gene end was trimmed by 3 bases and the J gene end by 4 bases; junction bases not matched to a gene: 6. CDR3 residues: CASSSDGQGYEQYF. CDR3 DNA: TGCGCCAGCAGCTCGGATGGACAGGGTTACGAGCAGTACTTC.

To note about this clone: Other DNA sequences in this specimen translate into the identical CDR3. The chain couples TRBV7-2 to TRBJ2-7; D gene ambiguous. The germline V gene has CDR1 SGHTA and CDR2 FQGNSA. The ends were cut back, 3 bases at V and 0 bases at J, with 3 bases in the middle. The CDR3 extends over 12 amino acids. CDR3 sequence reads: CASSFGSYEQYF. CDR3 in DNA: TGTGCCAGCAGCTTCGGCTCCTACGAGCAGTACTTC. The entire variable domain, with the rest obtained from reference TRBV7-2 and TRBJ2-7, is as follows: GAGVSQSPSNKVTEKGKDVELRCDPISGHTALYWYRQSLGQGLEFLIYFQGNSAPDKSGLPSDRFSAERTGGSVSTLTIQRTQQEDSAVYLCASSFGSYEQYFGPGTRLTVT.

V gene TRBV7-6 combines with J gene TRBJ1-3; D ambiguous. The CDR3 covers 12 residues. CDR1 and CDR2 (germline): SGHVS, FNYEAQ. Trimming pared 2 bases from V and 8 bases from J, leaving 7 bases between. CDR3 amino acids: CASSLIADTIYF. The CDR3 nucleotides are TGTGCCAGCAGCTTAATTGCGGACACCATATATTTT.

This chain joins TRBV13 and TRBJ2-2; 9 nucleotides align to TRBD1. V was pared by 4 bases and J by 5 bases, with 5 bases of the junction left unmatched. The CDR3 is 15 amino acids. The germline gives CDR1 PRHDT, CDR2 FYEKMQ (reference sequence). The CDR3 sequence is CASSSTGGRTGELFF. As DNA, the CDR3 is TGTGCCAGCAGCTCGACAGGGGGTAGGACCGGGGAGCTGTTTTTT. Full variable domain (outside the CDR3, taken from reference TRBV13 and TRBJ2-2): AAGVIQSPRHLIKEKRETATLKCYPIPRHDTVYWYQQGPGQDPQFLISFYEKMQSDKGSIPDRFSAQQFSDYHSELNMSSLELGDSALYFCASSSTGGRTGELFFGEGSRLTVL.

This clone was counted a few times. The gene calls are TRBV10-2 and TRBJ1-6; D is uncertain. Trimming stripped 1 base from V and 7 bases from J, with 5 bases between. The CDR3 contains 13 residues. The germline V gene encodes CDR1 WSHSY and CDR2 SAAADI. The CDR3 protein is CASSELRNSPLHF. The CDR3 DNA follows: TGCGCCAGCAGTGAGTTGAGAAATTCACCCCTCCACTTT.